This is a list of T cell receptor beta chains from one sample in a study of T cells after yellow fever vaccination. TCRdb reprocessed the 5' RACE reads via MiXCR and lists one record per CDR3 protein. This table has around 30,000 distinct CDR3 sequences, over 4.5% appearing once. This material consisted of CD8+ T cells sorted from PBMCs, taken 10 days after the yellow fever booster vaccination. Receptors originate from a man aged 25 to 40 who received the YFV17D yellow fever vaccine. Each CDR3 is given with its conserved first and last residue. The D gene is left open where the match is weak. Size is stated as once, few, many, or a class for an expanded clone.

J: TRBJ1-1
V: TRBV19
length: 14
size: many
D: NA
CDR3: CASSMVGAQTEAFF
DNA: TGTGCCAGTAGTATGGTCGGGGCTCAGACTGAAGCTTTCTTT

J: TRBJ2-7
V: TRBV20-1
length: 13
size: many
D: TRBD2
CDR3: CSASGGGTYEQYF
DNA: TGCAGTGCTAGCGGGGGGGGGACCTACGAGCAGTACTTC

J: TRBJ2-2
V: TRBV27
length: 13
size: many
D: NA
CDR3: CASSFKASGELFF
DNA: TGTGCCAGCAGTTTTAAGGCTTCCGGGGAGCTGTTTTTT

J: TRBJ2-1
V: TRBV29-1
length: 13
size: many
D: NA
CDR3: CSAPIPVANEQFF
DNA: TGCAGCGCCCCAATCCCGGTCGCTAATGAGCAGTTCTTC

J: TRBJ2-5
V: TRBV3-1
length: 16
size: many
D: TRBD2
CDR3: CASRVTSGRYRETQYF
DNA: TGTGCCAGCAGGGTAACTAGCGGGAGATACCGAGAGACCCAGTACTTC

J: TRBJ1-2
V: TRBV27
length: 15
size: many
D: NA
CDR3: CASSKFGTDLYGYTF
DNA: TGTGCCAGCAGTAAATTCGGGACCGACCTATACGGCTACACCTTC

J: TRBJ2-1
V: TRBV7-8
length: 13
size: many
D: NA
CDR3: CASSAGTDNEQFF
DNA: TGTGCCAGCAGCGCGGGGACGGACAATGAGCAGTTCTTC

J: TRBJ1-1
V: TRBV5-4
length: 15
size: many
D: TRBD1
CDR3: CASSLTGALDTEAFF
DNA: TGTGCCAGCAGCTTAACAGGGGCGCTGGACACTGAAGCTTTCTTT

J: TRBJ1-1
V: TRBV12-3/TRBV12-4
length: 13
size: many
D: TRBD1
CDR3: CASSDRVGAEAFF
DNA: TGTGCCAGCAGTGACAGGGTTGGTGCTGAAGCTTTCTTT

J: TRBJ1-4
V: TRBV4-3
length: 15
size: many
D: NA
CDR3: CASSQVSGRGEKLFF
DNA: TGCGCCAGCAGCCAAGTGTCAGGACGAGGTGAAAAACTGTTTTTT